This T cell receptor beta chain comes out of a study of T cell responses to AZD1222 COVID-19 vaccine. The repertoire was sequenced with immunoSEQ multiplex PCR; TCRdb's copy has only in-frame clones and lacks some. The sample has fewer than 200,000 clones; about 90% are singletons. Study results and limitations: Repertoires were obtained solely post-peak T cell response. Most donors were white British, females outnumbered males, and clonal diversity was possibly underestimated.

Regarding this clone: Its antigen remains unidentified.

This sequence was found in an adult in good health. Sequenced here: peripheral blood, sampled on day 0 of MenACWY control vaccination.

CDR3 region: CSAGGFSGSGNEQFF. The CDR3 DNA is TGCAGCGCGGGAGGGTTCAGCGGGAGTGGCAATGAGCAGTTCTTC. The rearrangement joins TRBV29-1 to TRBJ2-1, with 8 nucleotides matching TRBD2. This CDR3 comprises 15 residues. Per germline, CDR1 SQVTM and CDR2 ANQGSEA. V trimming: 7 bases; J trimming: 6 bases; junction bases outside the gene matches: 14.